This T cell receptor beta chain is from a study of shared clonotypes between healthy human individuals. Study results and limitations: Estimated richness was generally greater in naive than memory subsets. Represented diversity (both genetic and exposure-history) was limited by the small number of donors.

The CDR3 is 9 amino acids. Trimming took off 11 bases at V and 5 bases at J, with 6 bases between the two ends. Germline-derived CDR1 and CDR2 are MNHGY and SAAAGT. Nashville, Tennessee was home to all donors, who were Caucasian adults. Notes on this clone: Its antigen is currently unknown.

Method: immunoSEQ multiplex PCR; TCRdb's copy keeps in-frame clones and lacks some. The repertoire holds nearly 1,000,000 clones, with approximately 80% as singletons. This chain joins TRBV6-8 and TRBJ2-5; no reliable D call. Sequenced sample: memory CD4+ T cells sorted from blood. Subset reported: CD45RA-negative fraction. The receptor's source is a young man in good health. The CDR3 loop is CAPPETQYF. The CDR3 bases are TGTGCCCCCCCCGAGACCCAGTACTTC.